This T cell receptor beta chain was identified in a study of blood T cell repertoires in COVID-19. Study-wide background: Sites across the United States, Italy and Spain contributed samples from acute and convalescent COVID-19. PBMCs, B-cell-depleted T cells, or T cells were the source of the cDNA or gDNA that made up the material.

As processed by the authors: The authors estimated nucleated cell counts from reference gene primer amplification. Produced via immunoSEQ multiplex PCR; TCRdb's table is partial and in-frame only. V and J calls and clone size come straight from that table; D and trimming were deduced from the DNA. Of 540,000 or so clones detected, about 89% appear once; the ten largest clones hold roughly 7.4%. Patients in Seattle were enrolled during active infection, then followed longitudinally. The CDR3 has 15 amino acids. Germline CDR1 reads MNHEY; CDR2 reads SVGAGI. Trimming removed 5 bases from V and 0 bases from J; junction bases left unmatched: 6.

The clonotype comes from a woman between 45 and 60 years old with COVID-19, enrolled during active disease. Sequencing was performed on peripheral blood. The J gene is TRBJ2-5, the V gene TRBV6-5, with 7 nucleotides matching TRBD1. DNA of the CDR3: TGTGCCAGCAGTCCCGGGACAGCCAACCAAGAGACCCAGTACTTC. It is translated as CASSPGTANQETQYF.